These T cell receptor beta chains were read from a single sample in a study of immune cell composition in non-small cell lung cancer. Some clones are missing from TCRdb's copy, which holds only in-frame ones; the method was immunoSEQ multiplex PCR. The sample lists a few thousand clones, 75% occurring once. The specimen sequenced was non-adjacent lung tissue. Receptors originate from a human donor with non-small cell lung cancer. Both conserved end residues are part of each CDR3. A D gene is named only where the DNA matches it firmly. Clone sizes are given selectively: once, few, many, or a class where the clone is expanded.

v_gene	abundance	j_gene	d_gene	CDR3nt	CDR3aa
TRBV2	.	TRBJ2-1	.	TGTGCCAGCAGTGAATTTCTTTTTGTGGCCTTAGAGACACACAATGAGCAGTTCTTC	CASSEFLFVALETHNEQFF
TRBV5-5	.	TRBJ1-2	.	TGTGCCAGCAGCTTGGAGGCAGGATATGGCTACACCTTC	CASSLEAGYGYTF
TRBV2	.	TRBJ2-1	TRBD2	TGTGCCAGTTGTATAGCGGGACTTAACAATGAGCAGTTCTTC	CASCIAGLNNEQFF
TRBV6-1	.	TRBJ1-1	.	TGTGCCAGCAGTGCGACAGGGAACACTGAAGCTTTCTTT	CASSATGNTEAFF
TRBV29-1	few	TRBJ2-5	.	TGCAGCGTTGCGGACAGCCCTGCGGAGACCCAGTACTTC	CSVADSPAETQYF
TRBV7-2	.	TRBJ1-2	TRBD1	TGTGCCAGCAGCTTAGCGTTAACAGGGGGATATGGCTACACCTTC	CASSLALTGGYGYTF
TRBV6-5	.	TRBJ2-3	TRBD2	TGTGCCAGCAGGGGACGGGAGGGCCGGGATACGCAGTATTTT	CASRGREGRDTQYF
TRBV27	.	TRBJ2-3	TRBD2	TGTGCCAGCAGTTTACGGGGAGGGTGGACAGATACGCAGTATTTT	CASSLRGGWTDTQYF
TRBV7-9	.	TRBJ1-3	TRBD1	TGTGCCAGCAGCTTAGCGGGGACAGGGGGCTCTGGAAACACCATATATTTT	CASSLAGTGGSGNTIYF
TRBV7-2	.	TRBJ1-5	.	TGTGCCAGCAGCTTAGGGGGGGAGTATCAGCCCCAGCATTTT	CASSLGGEYQPQHF
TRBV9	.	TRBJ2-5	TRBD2	TGTGCCAGCAGCGTAGCCGGACTAGCGGGAGGTAAAGAGACCCAGTACTTC	CASSVAGLAGGKETQYF
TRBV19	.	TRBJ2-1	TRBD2	TGTGCCAGTAGCCGGGACTACCGCCAGGAGCAGTTCTTC	CASSRDYRQEQFF
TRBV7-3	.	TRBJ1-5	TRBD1	TGTGCCAGCAGCTTAACCCGTACTACAGGGGGCGATCAGCCCCAGCATTTT	CASSLTRTTGGDQPQHF
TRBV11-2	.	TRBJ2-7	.	TGTGCCAGCAGCTTAGGCCAGGGACTGTACGAGCAGTACTTC	CASSLGQGLYEQYF
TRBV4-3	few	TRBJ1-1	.	TGCGCCAGCAGCCAAGCCCCGGGACAATCCATGAACACTGAAGCTTTCTTT	CASSQAPGQSMNTEAFF
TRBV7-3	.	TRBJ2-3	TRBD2	TGTGCCAGCAGCTTAGGACTAGCGGGGGCAGATACGCAGTATTTT	CASSLGLAGADTQYF
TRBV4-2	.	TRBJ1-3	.	TGTGCCAGCAGCCAAGATTGGACAGCCTCTGGAAACACCATATATTTT	CASSQDWTASGNTIYF
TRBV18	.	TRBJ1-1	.	TGTGCCAGCTCAGTGACAGTTTACACTGAAGCTTTCTTT	CASSVTVYTEAFF
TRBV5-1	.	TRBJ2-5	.	TGCGCCAGCAGGCCACCGGGACAAGGGGAGACCCAGTACTTC	CASRPPGQGETQYF
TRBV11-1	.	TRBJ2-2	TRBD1	TGTGCCAGCAGCTCAGCTAGGGGGCAGGGGGACACCGGGGAGCTGTTTTTT	CASSSARGQGDTGELFF
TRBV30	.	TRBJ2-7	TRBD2	TGTGCCTCTAAGCGGGGTAGCTCCTACGAGCAGTACTTC	CASKRGSSYEQYF
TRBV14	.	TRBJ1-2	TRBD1	TGTGCCAGCAGCCTGACAGGGATCCATGGCTACACCTTC	CASSLTGIHGYTF
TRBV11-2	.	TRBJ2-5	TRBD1	TGTGCCAGCAGCCTAACGACAGGGGGCACAGAGACCCAGTACTTC	CASSLTTGGTETQYF
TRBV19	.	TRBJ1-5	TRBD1	TGTGCCAGTAGTAGGACAGGGGGGAATCAGCCCCAGCATTTT	CASSRTGGNQPQHF
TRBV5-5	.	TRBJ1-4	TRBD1	TGTGCCAGCAGCTCGGCGACAGGGGCAAATGAAAAACTGTTTTTT	CASSSATGANEKLFF
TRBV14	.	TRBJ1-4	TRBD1	TGTGCCAGCAGTACACGGGGGACAGCTCGTGAAAAACTGTTTTTT	CASSTRGTAREKLFF
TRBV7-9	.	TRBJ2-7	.	TGTGCCAGCAGCTTCCCCCAGGGGACCTACGAGCAGTACTTC	CASSFPQGTYEQYF
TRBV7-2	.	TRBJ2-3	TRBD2	TGTGCCAGCAGCTTTGCTAGCGGGAGCACAGATACGCAGTATTTT	CASSFASGSTDTQYF
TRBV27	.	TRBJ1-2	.	TGTGCCAGCAGTTCCCTTTCGGGGGGCGATGGCTACACCTTC	CASSSLSGGDGYTF
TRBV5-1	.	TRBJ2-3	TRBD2	TGCGCCAGCAGCCCCGGGGGGATCCACACAGATACGCAGTATTTT	CASSPGGIHTDTQYF
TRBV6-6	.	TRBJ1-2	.	TGTGCCAGCAGAGGAGGGAGTAACTATGGCTACACCTTC	CASRGGSNYGYTF
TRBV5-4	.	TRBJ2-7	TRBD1	TGTGCCAGCAGCTTTGGAGGGACAGGGGGCGTAAGGGAGCAGTACTTC	CASSFGGTGGVREQYF
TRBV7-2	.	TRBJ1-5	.	TGTGCCAGCAGCTTATTGGGGGGAGGGAATCAGCCCCAGCATTTT	CASSLLGGGNQPQHF
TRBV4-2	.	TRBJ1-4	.	TGTGCCAGCAGCCATTGGGGGGGAACTAATGAAAAACTGTTTTTT	CASSHWGGTNEKLFF
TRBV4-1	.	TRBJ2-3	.	TGCGCCAGCAGCCAAACACCGGGACACCCAGCAGATACGCAGTATTTT	CASSQTPGHPADTQYF
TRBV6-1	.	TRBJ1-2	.	TGTGCCAGCAGTGAAGTGGGGACTGTTTCGCACGCTAACTATGGCTACACCTTC	CASSEVGTVSHANYGYTF
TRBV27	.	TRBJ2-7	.	TGTGCCAGCAGTCACGACTACCCCTACGAGCAGTACTTC	CASSHDYPYEQYF
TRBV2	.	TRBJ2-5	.	TGTGCCAGCAGTGGGGGGGGCACCATAGTCCAAGAGACCCAGTACTTC	CASSGGGTIVQETQYF
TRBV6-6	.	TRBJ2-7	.	TGTGCCAGCAGTTCCCGAGACGAGCAGTACTTC	CASSSRDEQYF
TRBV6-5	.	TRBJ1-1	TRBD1	TGTGCCAGCAGAAGGACAGGAATGAACACTGAAGCTTTCTTT	CASRRTGMNTEAFF
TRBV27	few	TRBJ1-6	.	TGTGCCAGCAGCCTACAGGGTGTGAATTCACCCCTCCACTTT	CASSLQGVNSPLHF
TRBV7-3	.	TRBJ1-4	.	TGTGCCAGCAGCTTAACAGGGGGAGCCTCAGAAAAACTGTTTTTT	CASSLTGGASEKLFF
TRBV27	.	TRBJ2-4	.	TGTGCCAGCAGCCACACCCTAAAGAGCGGCACCATCACTAAAAACATTCAGTACTTC	CASSHTLKSGTITKNIQYF
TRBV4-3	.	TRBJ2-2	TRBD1	TGCGCCAGCAGCCCAGGGGGCGCTGGCGGGGAGCTGTTTTTT	CASSPGGAGGELFF
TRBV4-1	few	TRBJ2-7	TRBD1	TGCGCCAGCAGCCAAGATTGGACAGGGTACTACGAGCAGTACTTC	CASSQDWTGYYEQYF
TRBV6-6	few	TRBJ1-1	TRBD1	TGTGCCAGCAGACCCGGACAGGGGTACACTGAAGCTTTCTTT	CASRPGQGYTEAFF
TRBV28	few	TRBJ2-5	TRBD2	TGTGCCAGCAGCCCCGTGGGTGCGGATCGACTAGCGGGAGGATTGGGGACCCAGTACTTC	CASSPVGADRLAGGLGTQYF
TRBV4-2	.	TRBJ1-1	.	TGTGCCAGCAGCTTGGACAGTTCAAGCACTGAAGCTTTCTTT	CASSLDSSSTEAFF
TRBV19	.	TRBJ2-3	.	TGTGCCAGTAGTATATGGCCTGGCACAGATACGCAGTATTTT	CASSIWPGTDTQYF
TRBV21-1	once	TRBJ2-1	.	TGTGCCAGCCCCTCCAGGGGGACTCGAGGGCATGAGCAGTTCTTC	CASPSRGTRGHEQFF
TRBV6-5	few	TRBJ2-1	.	TGTGCCAGCAGGGATCTTCGCGGGGAGCAGTTCTTC	CASRDLRGEQFF
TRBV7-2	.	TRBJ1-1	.	TGTGCCAGCAGCTTCAGGGGTGGGAACACTGAAGCTTTCTTT	CASSFRGGNTEAFF